A single sample gave rise to the 22 T cell receptor beta chains below, sequenced in a study of T cell responses to AZD1222 COVID-19 vaccine. Data came from immunoSEQ multiplex PCR; TCRdb stores just in-frame clones and leaves some out. The table lists more than 100,000 clones, about 93% of them singletons. The sample was peripheral blood, taken on day 0 of AZD1222 vaccination. The receptors originated from an adult in good health.

The CDR3 protein is CAWSDTGFGGYTF. In nucleotides, the CDR3 is TGTGCCTGGAGCGATACAGGGTTCGGGGGCTACACCTTC. The rearrangement links TRBV30 to TRBJ1-2; TRBD1 is a possible D gene (6 bases). Germline CDR1 GTSNPN, CDR2 SVGIG (reference sequence). Trimming shortened V by 3 bases and J by 8 bases, and 16 bases separated the two germline ends. This CDR3 contains 13 residues.

The chain uses TRBV6-5 and TRBJ1-1; tentative D call: TRBD1 (5 bases). Germline V gene lookup returns CDR1 MNHEY and CDR2 SVGAGI. V shed 6 bases and J shed 1 base, with 9 bases lying between them. The CDR3 loop spans 13 amino acids. For the CDR3, the DNA is TGTGCCAGCAGGCCAAGGGGGAACACTGAAGCTTTCTTT. It encodes CASRPRGNTEAFF.

This clone was detected once. V is TRBV30 and J is TRBJ1-2; D is possibly TRBD1 (6 bases). V was pared by 2 bases and J by 2 bases, with 15 bases between. CDR3 length: 15 amino acids. CDR1 GTSNPN and CDR2 SVGIG come from the germline V gene (reference sequence). CDR3 DNA: TGTGCCTGGAGTCCCCTGGACAGCAGAAACTATGGCTACACCTTC. Residues: CAWSPLDSRNYGYTF. The complete variable domain, with remaining parts taken from reference TRBV30 and TRBJ1-2, reads SQTIHQWPATLVQPVGSPLSLECTVEGTSNPNLYWYRQAAGRGLQLLFYSVGIGQISSEVPQNLSASRPQDRQFILSSKKLLLSDSGFYLCAWSPLDSRNYGYTFGSGTRLTVV.

The chain is built from TRBV11-2 and TRBJ2-7; 16 bases agree with TRBD2. With 6 bases clipped from V and 2 bases from J, the junction kept 13 bases outside the gene matches. This CDR3 has 19 amino acids. CDR1 is SGHAT, CDR2 FQNNGV, per germline. This CDR3 reads CASSRISGTSGGATYEQYF. The CDR3 region has the DNA TGTGCCAGCAGTAGAATCTCCGGGACTAGCGGGGGGGCGACCTACGAGCAGTACTTC.

The gene calls are TRBV5-1 and TRBJ2-2; 8 bases line up with TRBD1. There are 15 residues in the CDR3. The germline V gene encodes CDR1 SGHRS and CDR2 YFSETQ. Trimming cost V 4 bases and J 4 bases; bases outside gene matches: 6. CDR3: CASSLYRGSTGELFF. The DNA of the CDR3 is TGCGCCAGCAGCCTATACAGGGGGAGCACCGGGGAGCTGTTTTTT.

The DNA of the CDR3 is TGTGCCAGCGGACACAACAGTGAGCAGTACTTC. This sequence encodes CASGHNSEQYF. V and J are TRBV7-9 and TRBJ2-7; D is possibly TRBD1 (5 bases). Germline V CDR1 and CDR2: SEHNR, FQNEAQ (reference sequence). The CDR3 sequence is 11 residues long. V lost 8 bases and J lost 7, with 12 bases in between.

V gene TRBV7-2 combines with J gene TRBJ2-1; 7 positions agree with TRBD2. Germline V CDR1 and CDR2: SGHTA, FQGNSA. This CDR3 is 14 amino acids long. V shed 1 base, J shed 6 bases, and the junction held 3 bases outside the gene matches. CDR3 loop: CASSLGGRSNEQFF. CDR3 sequence (DNA): TGTGCCAGCAGCTTAGGCGGGAGAAGCAATGAGCAGTTCTTC.

Ten or more counts support this clone. This chain links TRBV7-9 with TRBJ2-6; no reliable D call. This CDR3 comprises 16 residues. Per germline, CDR1 SEHNR and CDR2 FQNEAQ (reference sequence). V lost 5 bases to trimming and J lost 1 base, with 12 bases between them. CDR3 amino acids: CASSPLRLSGANVLTF. CDR3 bases: TGTGCCAGCAGCCCTTTGCGGCTATCTGGGGCCAACGTCCTGACTTTC.

The rearrangement links TRBV7-9 to TRBJ1-3, with unresolved D. V was pared by 4 bases and J by 0 bases, with 7 bases between. The CDR3 length is 14 residues. CDR1 is SEHNR, CDR2 FQNEAQ, per germline (reference sequence). The CDR3: CASSSPSSGNTIYF. DNA for the CDR3: TGTGCCAGCAGCTCCCCCAGCTCTGGAAACACCATATATTTT.

This chain links TRBV7-8 with TRBJ2-2; possibly TRBD1 or TRBD2 for D (5 bases each). Germline loops: CDR1 SGHVS, CDR2 FQNEAQ. This CDR3 contains 14 residues. Trimming pared 4 bases from V and 7 bases from J, leaving 13 bases between. CDR3 sequence reads: CASSSSGRYGELFF. The CDR3 DNA is TGTGCCAGCAGCTCGTCAGGGAGATACGGGGAGCTGTTTTTT.

This sequence joins TRBV3-1 (or the pseudogene TRBV3-2) and TRBJ2-3; 11 bases are a match to TRBD2. The CDR3 is 17 residues long. Germline values: CDR1 LGHDT, CDR2 YNNKEL (reference sequence). The V gene end was trimmed by 0 bases and the J gene end by 6 bases; junction bases not matched to a gene: 8. The CDR3 protein is CASSQDKLAGAGDTQYF. CDR3 in DNA: TGTGCCAGCAGCCAAGATAAACTAGCGGGGGCCGGGGATACGCAGTATTTT.

The genes are TRBV28 and TRBJ2-4; a possible D gene is TRBD1 (6 bases). Germline lookup yields CDR1 MDHEN and CDR2 SYDVKM. The CDR3 is 17 amino acids. V lost 5 bases, J lost 0 bases, and 17 bases lay in between. As DNA, the CDR3 is TGTGCCAGCAGTGAAACAGGGTCGGTCCTAGCCAAAAACATTCAGTACTTC. Amino acids: CASSETGSVLAKNIQYF.

The chain recombines TRBV10-3 with TRBJ2-7; D call uncertain. V shed 3 bases and J shed 5 bases, with 8 bases lying between them. The CDR3 consists of 12 residues. Germline V CDR1 and CDR2: ENHRY, SYGVKD. The CDR3 sequence is CAISEGFHEQYF. In DNA form, the CDR3 reads TGTGCCATCAGTGAAGGGTTCCACGAGCAGTACTTC.

V usage is TRBV9 and J usage is TRBJ2-2, with D hard to call. The CDR3 extends over 16 amino acids. Per the germline V gene, CDR1 is SGDLS and CDR2 is YYNGEE. V lost 3 bases and J lost 4, with 16 bases in between. CDR3 sequence: CASSAALFGLTGELFF. The DNA for the CDR3 is TGTGCCAGCAGCGCCGCCCTCTTCGGCCTCACCGGGGAGCTGTTTTTT.

The chain combines TRBV7-8 with TRBJ1-5, with D hard to call. V was cut by 2 bases and J by 4 bases, with 3 bases left in between. Germline V gene data show CDR1 as SGHVS and CDR2 as FQNEAQ. The CDR3 consists of 12 residues. This CDR3 reads CASSLPNQPQHF. CDR3 nucleotide sequence: TGTGCCAGCAGCTTACCAAATCAGCCCCAGCATTTT. The full variable domain, rest sourced from reference TRBV7-8 and TRBJ1-5, is GAGVSQSPRYKVAKRGQDVALRCDPISGHVSLFWYQQALGQGPEFLTYFQNEAQLDKSGLPSDRFFAERPEGSVSTLKIQRTQQEDSAVYLCASSLPNQPQHFGDGTRLSIL.

The chain links TRBV7-3 to TRBJ1-2; D possibly corresponds to TRBD1 (5 bases). CDR3 length: 13 amino acids. V was clipped by 1 base and J by 6 bases, with 9 bases between them. Germline loops: CDR1 SGHTA, CDR2 FQGTGA. The CDR3 protein is CASSLRGENGYTF. The CDR3 bases are TGTGCCAGCAGCTTAAGGGGCGAAAATGGCTACACCTTC.

This clone was recorded only once. The chain links TRBV27 to TRBJ2-3; 7 bases fit TRBD1. V gave up 1 base and J gave up 2 bases; unmatched junction bases: 12. Per germline, CDR1 MNHEY and CDR2 SMNVEV (reference sequence). The CDR3 runs 18 residues. The CDR3 loop reads CASSLFAMPGQLTDTQYF. DNA for the CDR3: TGTGCCAGCAGTTTATTCGCAATGCCGGGACAGCTCACAGATACGCAGTATTTT.

The chain is built from TRBV27 and TRBJ2-7, with TRBD2 as a possible D gene (5 bases). The germline gives CDR1 MNHEY, CDR2 SMNVEV (reference sequence). The CDR3 contains 12 residues. Trimming left V 8 bases short and J 11 bases short, with 19 bases between. CDR3 in DNA: TGTGCCAGCTCGGCCTCCGGGATCGAAGAGTACTTC. It translates to CASSASGIEEYF.

This clone has just a few counts. The chain combines TRBV28 with TRBJ2-1, with 7 positions matching TRBD2. The CDR3 consists of 16 residues. Trimming took 6 bases from V and 6 from J; bases not matched to a gene: 14. Germline loops: CDR1 MDHEN, CDR2 SYDVKM. CDR3 coding DNA: TGTGCCAGCAGCTCATCGGGACTAAGCCGACTCAATGAGCAGTTCTTC. Translation gives CASSSSGLSRLNEQFF. Supplemented by reference TRBV28 and TRBJ2-1, the full variable domain reads DVKVTQSSRYLVKRTGEKVFLECVQDMDHENMFWYRQDPGLGLRLIYFSYDVKMKEKGDIPEGYSVSREKKERFSLILESASTNQTSMYLCASSSSGLSRLNEQFFGPGTRLTVL.

This clone was recorded once. The chain links TRBV6-5 to TRBJ2-3; D could derive from TRBD1 or TRBD2 (5 bases each). V was shortened by 6 bases and J by 1 base, with 11 bases between the two germline ends. This CDR3 comprises 14 residues. Looked up from germline, CDR1 is MNHEY and CDR2 is SVGAGI. The CDR3 DNA follows: TGTGCCAGCAGCAAGGTGGGGGGCACAGATACGCAGTATTTT. This codes for CASSKVGGTDTQYF.

The V and J genes are TRBV2 and TRBJ2-7; D may be TRBD1 (6 bases). V was shortened by 5 bases and J by 1 base, with 18 bases between the two germline ends. The CDR3 spans 16 residues. The germline CDR1 and CDR2 sequences are SNHLY and FYNNEI. CDR3 sequence reads: CASSKTYQGMSYEQYF. DNA for the CDR3: TGTGCCAGCAGTAAGACCTATCAGGGGATGTCCTACGAGCAGTACTTC.

The J gene is TRBJ1-4, the V gene TRBV2; D not certain. Germline assignment: CDR1 SNHLY and CDR2 FYNNEI. The CDR3 length is 15 residues. Deletions cut 0 bases from V and 0 bases from J, with 5 bases between. CDR3 residues: CASSEAGSTNEKLFF. Here the CDR3 DNA reads TGTGCCAGCAGTGAAGCAGGGTCAACTAATGAAAAACTGTTTTTT.